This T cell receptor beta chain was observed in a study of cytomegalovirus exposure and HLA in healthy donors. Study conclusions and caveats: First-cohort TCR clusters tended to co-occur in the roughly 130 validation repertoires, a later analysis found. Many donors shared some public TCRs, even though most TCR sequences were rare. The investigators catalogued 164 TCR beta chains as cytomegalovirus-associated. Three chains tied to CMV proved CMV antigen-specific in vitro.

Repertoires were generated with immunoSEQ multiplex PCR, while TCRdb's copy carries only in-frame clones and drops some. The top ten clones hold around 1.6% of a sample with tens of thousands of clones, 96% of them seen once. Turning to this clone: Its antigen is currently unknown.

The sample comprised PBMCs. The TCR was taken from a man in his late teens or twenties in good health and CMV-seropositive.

CDR3 in DNA: TGTGCCAGCAGTGAAGCTTTCCTTACCGGGGAGCTGTTTTTT. Residues: CASSEAFLTGELFF. The rearrangement uses TRBV2 and TRBJ2-2, with unresolved D. V was pared by 0 bases and J by 5 bases, with 7 bases between. Germline-derived CDR1 and CDR2 are SNHLY and FYNNEI. This CDR3 is 14 amino acids long.